A selection of T cell receptor beta chains follows, all from one sample in a study of blood T cell repertoires in COVID-19. Libraries were prepared by immunoSEQ multiplex PCR; TCRdb keeps only in-frame clonotypes and omits some of them. This sample carries 200,000 to 300,000 clones, around 84% of them seen once, and the ten largest clones take less than 5%. The sample consisted of peripheral blood. The source is a man aged 55 to 70 with acute or convalescent COVID-19. The conserved cysteine and the conserved F or W are not part of the CDR3 here. Fields, in order: V gene, J gene, CDR3 protein.

>TRBV14|TRBJ2-7
ASSQRGGPSYEQY
>TRBV4-3|TRBJ1-6
ASSQDREGQGTLH
>TRBV7-9|TRBJ2-3
ASSLNSADTQY
>TRBV6-5|TRBJ2-5
ASIRGAEETQY
>TRBV2|TRBJ1-1
ASSVQGADTEAF
>TRBV19|TRBJ1-5
ASSITGVNQPQH
>TRBV5-8|TRBJ1-5
ASLEGWGQPQH
>TRBV27|TRBJ2-2
ASRMTGTGELF
>TRBV9|TRBJ2-7
ASSVGPGGRGTTYEQY
>TRBV6-5|TRBJ1-1
ASSYGGATNTEAF
>TRBV11-1|TRBJ2-5
ASNVWGGEETQY
>TRBV3-1/TRBV3-2|TRBJ1-2
ASRGGTYGYT
>TRBV27|TRBJ2-7
ASSKEPGQHYEQY
>TRBV3-1/TRBV3-2|TRBJ1-3
ASSPGRGAGNTIY
>TRBV28|TRBJ2-1
ASSSPTERGNEQF
>TRBV4-1|TRBJ2-3
ASSQDWRTTRTDTQY
>TRBV18|TRBJ1-4
ASSPLARTGNEKLF
>TRBV6-5|TRBJ1-2
ASSPRQGPGGNT
>TRBV18|TRBJ2-5
ASSPSSRAQETQY
>TRBV6-2/TRBV6-3|TRBJ1-6
ASSYQTGETGNSPLH
>TRBV4-3|TRBJ2-1
ASSQQTSGNYNEQF
>TRBV6-6|TRBJ1-6
ASRTTANNSPLH
>TRBV7-9|TRBJ2-2
ASRGRGVNPGELF
>TRBV6-5|TRBJ1-3
ASSYSGQLNTIY
>TRBV9|TRBJ2-3
ASSVYSYTDTQY
>TRBV2|TRBJ2-7
ASRGLAGMLGSYEQY
>TRBV5-1|TRBJ1-1
ASSEGLGNGEAF
>TRBV10-2|TRBJ2-6
ASSEQGNGVQGSGANVLT
>TRBV3-1/TRBV3-2|TRBJ1-2
ASSQGSTAQGGYT
>TRBV7-9|TRBJ2-2
ASSLAGTRNTGELF
>TRBV5-1|TRBJ2-3
ASRERDDTQY
>TRBV4-1|TRBJ2-5
ASSKQGAGETQY
>TRBV28|TRBJ1-4
ASSLVGQGPEKLF
>TRBV30|TRBJ1-5
AWSDRGNQPQH
>TRBV3-1/TRBV3-2|TRBJ2-2
ASSHGGPGSGGELF
>TRBV11-3|TRBJ2-1
ASSLNIYNEQF
>TRBV4-1|TRBJ2-2
ASSHGGRPVGNTGELF
>TRBV5-1|TRBJ2-7
ASRYRAAGETEQY